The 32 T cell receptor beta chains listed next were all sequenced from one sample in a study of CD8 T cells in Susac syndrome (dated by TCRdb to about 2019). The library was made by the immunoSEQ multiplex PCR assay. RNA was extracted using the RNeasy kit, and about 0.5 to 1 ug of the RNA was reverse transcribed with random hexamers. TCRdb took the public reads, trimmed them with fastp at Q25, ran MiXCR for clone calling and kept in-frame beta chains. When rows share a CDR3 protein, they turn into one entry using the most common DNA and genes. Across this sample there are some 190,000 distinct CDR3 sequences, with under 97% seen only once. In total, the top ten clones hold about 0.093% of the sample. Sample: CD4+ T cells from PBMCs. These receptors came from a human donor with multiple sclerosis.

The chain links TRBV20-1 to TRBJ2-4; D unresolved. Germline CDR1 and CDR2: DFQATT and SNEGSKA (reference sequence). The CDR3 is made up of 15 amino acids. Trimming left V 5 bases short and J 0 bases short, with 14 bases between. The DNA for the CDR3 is TGCAGTGCTTCTGACGCCAAGATAGCCAAAAACATTCAGTACTTC. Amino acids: CSASDAKIAKNIQYF.

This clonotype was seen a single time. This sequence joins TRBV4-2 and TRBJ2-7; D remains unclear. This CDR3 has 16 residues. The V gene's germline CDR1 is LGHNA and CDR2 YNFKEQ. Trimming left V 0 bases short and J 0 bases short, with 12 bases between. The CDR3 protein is CASSQDLTRASYEQYF. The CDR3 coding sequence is TGTGCCAGCAGCCAAGATCTCACCCGAGCCTCCTACGAGCAGTACTTC.

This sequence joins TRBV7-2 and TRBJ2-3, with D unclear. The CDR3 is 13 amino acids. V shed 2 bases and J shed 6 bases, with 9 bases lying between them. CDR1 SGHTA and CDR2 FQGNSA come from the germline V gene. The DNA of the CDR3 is TGTGCCAGCAGCTTAAGACTTTTGGATACGCAGTATTTT. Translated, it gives CASSLRLLDTQYF.

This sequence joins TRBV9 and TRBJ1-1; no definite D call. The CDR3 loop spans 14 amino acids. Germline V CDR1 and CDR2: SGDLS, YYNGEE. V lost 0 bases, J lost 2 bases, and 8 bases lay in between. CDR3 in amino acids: CASSVGPSNTEAFF. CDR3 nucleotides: TGTGCCAGCAGCGTAGGGCCGTCCAACACTGAAGCTTTCTTT.

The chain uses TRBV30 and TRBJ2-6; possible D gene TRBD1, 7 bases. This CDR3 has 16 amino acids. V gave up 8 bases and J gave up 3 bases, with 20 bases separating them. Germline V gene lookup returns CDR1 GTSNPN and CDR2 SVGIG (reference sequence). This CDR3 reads CARGTDTGLGANVLTF. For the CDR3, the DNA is TGTGCCCGGGGGACAGACACAGGGCTTGGGGCCAACGTCCTGACTTTC.

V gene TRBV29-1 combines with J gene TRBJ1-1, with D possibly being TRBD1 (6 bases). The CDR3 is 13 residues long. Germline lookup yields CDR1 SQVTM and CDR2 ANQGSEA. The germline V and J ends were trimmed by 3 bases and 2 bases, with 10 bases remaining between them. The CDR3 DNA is TGCAGCGTTGAGGAACAGGGAAACACTGAAGCTTTCTTT. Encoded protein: CSVEEQGNTEAFF.

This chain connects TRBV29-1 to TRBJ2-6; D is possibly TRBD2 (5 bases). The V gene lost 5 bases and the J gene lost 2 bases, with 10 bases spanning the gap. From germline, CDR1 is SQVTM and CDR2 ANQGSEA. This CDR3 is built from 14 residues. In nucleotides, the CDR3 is TGCAGCGTTTTAGCCGGGGCTGGGGCCAACGTCCTGACTTTC. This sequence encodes CSVLAGAGANVLTF.

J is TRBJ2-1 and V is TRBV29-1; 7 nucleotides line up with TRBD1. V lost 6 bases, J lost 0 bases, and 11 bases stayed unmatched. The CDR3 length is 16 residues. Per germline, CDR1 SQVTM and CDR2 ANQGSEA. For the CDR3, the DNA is TGCAGCGTGATAAAGGGACAGCGTAGCTCCTACAATGAGCAGTTCTTC. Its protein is CSVIKGQRSSYNEQFF.

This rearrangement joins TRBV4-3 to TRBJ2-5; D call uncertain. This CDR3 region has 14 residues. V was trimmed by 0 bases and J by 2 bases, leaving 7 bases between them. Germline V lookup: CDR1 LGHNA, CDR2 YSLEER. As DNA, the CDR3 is TGCGCCAGCAGCCAAGAGTGGCAGCAAGAGACCCAGTACTTC. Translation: CASSQEWQQETQYF.

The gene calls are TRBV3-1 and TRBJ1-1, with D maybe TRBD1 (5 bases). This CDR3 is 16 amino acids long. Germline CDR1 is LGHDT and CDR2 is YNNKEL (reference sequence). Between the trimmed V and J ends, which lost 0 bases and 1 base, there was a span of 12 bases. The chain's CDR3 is CASSQEWGRANTEAFF. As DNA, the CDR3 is TGTGCCAGCAGCCAAGAGTGGGGCAGAGCGAACACTGAAGCTTTCTTT.

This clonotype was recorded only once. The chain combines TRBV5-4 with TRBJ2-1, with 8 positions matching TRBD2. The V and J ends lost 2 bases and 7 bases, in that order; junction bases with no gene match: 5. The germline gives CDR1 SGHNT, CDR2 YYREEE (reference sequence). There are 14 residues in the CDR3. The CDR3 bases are TGTGCCAGCAGCTTCTGGCGGGGGGTGAATGAGCAGTTCTTC. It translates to CASSFWRGVNEQFF.

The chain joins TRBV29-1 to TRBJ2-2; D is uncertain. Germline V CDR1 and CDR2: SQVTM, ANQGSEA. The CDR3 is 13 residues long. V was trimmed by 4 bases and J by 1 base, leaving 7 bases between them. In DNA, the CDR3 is TGCAGCGTTGTGCCATTGAACACCGGGGAGCTGTTTTTT. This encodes CSVVPLNTGELFF.

CDR3 in DNA: TGTGCCAGCAGACCAGGAAGCCTTCTGTACCAAGAGACCCAGTACTTC. Translation: CASRPGSLLYQETQYF. This chain joins TRBV27 and TRBJ2-5, with D uncertain. Per germline, CDR1 MNHEY and CDR2 SMNVEV (reference sequence). The ends were cut back, 6 bases at V and 0 bases at J, with 17 bases in the middle. The CDR3 sequence is 16 residues long.

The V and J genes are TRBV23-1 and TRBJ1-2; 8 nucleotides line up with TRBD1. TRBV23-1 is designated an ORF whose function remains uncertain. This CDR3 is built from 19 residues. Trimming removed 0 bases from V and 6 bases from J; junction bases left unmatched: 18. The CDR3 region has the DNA TGCGCCAGCAGTCAATCCGCAAGGACAGGGTATTCGGCCTTGGATGGCTACACCTTC. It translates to CASSQSARTGYSALDGYTF.

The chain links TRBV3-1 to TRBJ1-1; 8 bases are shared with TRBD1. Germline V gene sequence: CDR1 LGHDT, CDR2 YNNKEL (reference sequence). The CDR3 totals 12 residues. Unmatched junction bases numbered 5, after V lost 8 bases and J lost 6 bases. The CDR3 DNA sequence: TGTGCCAGCGGACAGGGTTGGGCTGAAGCTTTCTTT. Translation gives CASGQGWAEAFF.

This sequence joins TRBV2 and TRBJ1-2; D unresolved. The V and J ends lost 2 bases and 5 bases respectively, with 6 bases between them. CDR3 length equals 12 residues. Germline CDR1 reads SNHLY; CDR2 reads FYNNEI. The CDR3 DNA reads TGTGCCAGCAGTGAAATGAGTTATGGCTACACCTTC. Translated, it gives CASSEMSYGYTF.

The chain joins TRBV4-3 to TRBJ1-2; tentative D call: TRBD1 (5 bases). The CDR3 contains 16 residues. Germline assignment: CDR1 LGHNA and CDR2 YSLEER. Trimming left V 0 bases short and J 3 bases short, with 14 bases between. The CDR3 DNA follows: TGCGCCAGCAGCCAAGATGGCCCCGGGGGGGACTATGGCTACACCTTC. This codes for CASSQDGPGGDYGYTF.

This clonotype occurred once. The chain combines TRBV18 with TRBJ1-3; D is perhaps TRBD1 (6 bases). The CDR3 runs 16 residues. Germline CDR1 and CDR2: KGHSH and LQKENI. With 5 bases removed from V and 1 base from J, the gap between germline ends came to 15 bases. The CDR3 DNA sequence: TGTGCCAGCTCAAGACCAGGGGTAGAGTCTGGAAACACCATATATTTT. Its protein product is CASSRPGVESGNTIYF. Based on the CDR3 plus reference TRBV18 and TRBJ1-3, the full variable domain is NAGVMQNPRHLVRRRGQEARLRCSPMKGHSHVYWYRQLPEEGLKFMVYLQKENIIDESGMPKERFSAEFPKEGPSILRIQQVVRGDSAAYFCASSRPGVESGNTIYFGEGSWLTVV.

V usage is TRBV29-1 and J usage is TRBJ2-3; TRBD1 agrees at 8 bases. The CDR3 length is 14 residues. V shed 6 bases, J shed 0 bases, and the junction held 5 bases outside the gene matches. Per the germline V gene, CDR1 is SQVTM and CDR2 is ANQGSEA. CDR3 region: CSVQTGGSTDTQYF. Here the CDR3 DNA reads TGCAGCGTGCAAACAGGGGGAAGCACAGATACGCAGTATTTT.

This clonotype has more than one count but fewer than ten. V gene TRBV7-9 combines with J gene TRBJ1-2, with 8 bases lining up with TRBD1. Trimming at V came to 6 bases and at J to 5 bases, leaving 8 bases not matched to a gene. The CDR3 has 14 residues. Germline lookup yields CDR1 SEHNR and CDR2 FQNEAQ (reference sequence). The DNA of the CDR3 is TGTGCCAGCAGGCCTGGACAGGGAGGGTATGGCTACACCTTC. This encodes CASRPGQGGYGYTF.

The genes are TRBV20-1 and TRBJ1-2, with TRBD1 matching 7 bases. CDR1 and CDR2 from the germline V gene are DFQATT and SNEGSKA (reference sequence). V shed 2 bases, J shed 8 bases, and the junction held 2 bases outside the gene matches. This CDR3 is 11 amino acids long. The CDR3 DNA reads TGCAGTGCTAGACCACAGGGGGGCTACACCTTC. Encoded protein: CSARPQGGYTF.

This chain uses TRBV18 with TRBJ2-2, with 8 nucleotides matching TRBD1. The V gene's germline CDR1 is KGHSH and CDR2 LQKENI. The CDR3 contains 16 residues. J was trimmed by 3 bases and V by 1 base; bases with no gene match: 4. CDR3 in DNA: TGTGCCAGCTCACCACGCCAGGGGGCCGACACCGGGGAGCTGTTTTTT. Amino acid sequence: CASSPRQGADTGELFF.

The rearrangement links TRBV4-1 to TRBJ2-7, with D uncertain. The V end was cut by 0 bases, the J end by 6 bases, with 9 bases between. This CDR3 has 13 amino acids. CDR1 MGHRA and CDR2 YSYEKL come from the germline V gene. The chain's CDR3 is CASSQDGDSEQYF. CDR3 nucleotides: TGCGCCAGCAGCCAAGACGGAGACTCCGAGCAGTACTTC.

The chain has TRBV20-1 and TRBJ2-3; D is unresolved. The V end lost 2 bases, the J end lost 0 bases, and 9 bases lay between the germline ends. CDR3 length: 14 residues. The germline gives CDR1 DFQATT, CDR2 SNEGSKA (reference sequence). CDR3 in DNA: TGCAGTGCTAGAAAGAGCGCCAGCACAGATACGCAGTATTTT. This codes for CSARKSASTDTQYF.

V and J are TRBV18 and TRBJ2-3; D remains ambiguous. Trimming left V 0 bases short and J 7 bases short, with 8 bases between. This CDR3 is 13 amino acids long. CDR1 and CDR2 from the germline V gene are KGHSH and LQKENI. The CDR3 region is CASSPPGKNTQYF. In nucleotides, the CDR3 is TGTGCCAGCTCACCACCGGGAAAGAATACGCAGTATTTT.

CDR3 loop: CAWSPNPWNRTAYEQYF. CDR3 sequence (DNA): TGTGCCTGGAGTCCAAACCCGTGGAACAGAACGGCCTACGAGCAGTACTTC. This chain joins TRBV30 and TRBJ2-7; D ambiguous. The CDR3 totals 17 residues. V lost 2 bases, J lost 2 bases, and 22 bases lay in between. CDR1 and CDR2 from the germline V gene are GTSNPN and SVGIG (reference sequence).

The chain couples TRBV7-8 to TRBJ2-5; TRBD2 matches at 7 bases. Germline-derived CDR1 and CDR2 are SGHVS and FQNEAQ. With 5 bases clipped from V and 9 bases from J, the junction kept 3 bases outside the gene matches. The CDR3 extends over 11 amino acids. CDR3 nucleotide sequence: TGTGCCAGCAGCCCCCGGGAGGCCCAGTACTTC. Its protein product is CASSPREAQYF.

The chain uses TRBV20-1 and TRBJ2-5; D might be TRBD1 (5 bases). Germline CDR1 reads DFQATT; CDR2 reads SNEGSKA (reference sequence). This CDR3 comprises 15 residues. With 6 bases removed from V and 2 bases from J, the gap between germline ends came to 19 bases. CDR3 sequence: CSAPSRASIQETQYF. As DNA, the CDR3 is TGCAGTGCCCCGTCCAGGGCCTCTATTCAAGAGACCCAGTACTTC.

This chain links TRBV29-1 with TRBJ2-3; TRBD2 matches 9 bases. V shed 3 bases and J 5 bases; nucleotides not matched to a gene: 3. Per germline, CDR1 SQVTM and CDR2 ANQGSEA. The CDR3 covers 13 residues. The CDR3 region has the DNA TGCAGCGTTGACGCGGGGGGGCTAGATACGCAGTATTTT. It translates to CSVDAGGLDTQYF.

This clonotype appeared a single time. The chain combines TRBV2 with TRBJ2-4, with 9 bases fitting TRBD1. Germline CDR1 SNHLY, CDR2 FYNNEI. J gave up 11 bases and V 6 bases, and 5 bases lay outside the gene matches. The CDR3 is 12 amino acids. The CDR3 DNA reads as TGTGCCAGCAGACCGGGACAGGGCTTTCAGTACTTC. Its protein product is CASRPGQGFQYF.

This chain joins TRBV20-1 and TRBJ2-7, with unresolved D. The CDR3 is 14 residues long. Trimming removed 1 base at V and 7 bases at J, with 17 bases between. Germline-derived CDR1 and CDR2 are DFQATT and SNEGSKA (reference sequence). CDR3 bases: TGCAGTGCTAGAGTTGACAATTCCGTCGGGGAGCAGTACTTC. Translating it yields CSARVDNSVGEQYF.

As DNA, the CDR3 is TGTGCCAGCAGCCCCGAATTTAAGTCGGAGACCCAGTACTTC. This gives the protein CASSPEFKSETQYF. The V and J genes are TRBV4-2 and TRBJ2-5, with D hard to call. The CDR3 sequence is 14 residues long. Trimming left V 4 bases short and J 5 bases short, with 14 bases between. In germline, CDR1 is LGHNA, CDR2 YNFKEQ.